This TCR beta chain was recorded in a study of early T cells in non-severe SARS-CoV-2 infection. Study results and caveats: Private and CD4 specificities were missed by VDJdb matching, skewed to anti-spike CD8.

The library protocol tagged individual cDNA molecules with unique molecular identifiers. TCRdb analysed the 5' RACE reads with MiXCR anew, one entry per CDR3 protein. Here the sample spans tens of thousands of distinct CDR3 sequences, 15% to 17% being singletons. CDR1 and CDR2 from the germline V gene are LNHDA and SQIVND (reference sequence). Germline trimming cut 5 bases from V and 7 bases from J; bases unmatched to any gene: 6. The CDR3 consists of 14 residues. The table lists this clonotype with a few counts. What it binds is not known. The sequencing input was whole blood. This rearrangement joins TRBV19 to TRBJ2-1; TRBD2 aligns across 9 bases. The sequence came from an adult who was a healthcare worker with PCR-confirmed SARS-CoV-2 infection or an uninfected control (not recorded which). The CDR3 is CASSASGGKNEQFF. The CDR3 nucleotides are TGTGCCAGTAGTGCGAGCGGGGGGAAGAATGAGCAGTTCTTC.